This T cell receptor (beta chain) was identified in a study of cytomegalovirus exposure and HLA in healthy donors. Study-wide points: Previously analyzed data showed that most TCR beta V segments were productive at a frequency of about 90% or about 30%.

On this clone: Its antigen is still unknown.

It was with 60 Vbeta and 13 Jbeta primers that the PCR ran. The data were produced by immunoSEQ multiplex PCR, yet TCRdb's version contains in-frame clones alone and is incomplete. Of over 150,000 clones in the sample, approximately 80% were seen once. Germline V gives CDR1 SGHRS, CDR2 YFSETQ. The CDR3 consists of 15 residues. Trimming at V came to 0 bases and at J to 7 bases, leaving 1 base not matched to a gene. The chain is built from TRBV5-1 and TRBJ2-1, with 13 bases matching TRBD2. The TCR sequence derives from a woman under 30 in good health and CMV-seronegative. Material for sequencing was PBMCs. The CDR3 DNA follows: TGCGCCAGCAGCTTGGGGACTAGCGGGAGAAATGAGCAGTTCTTC. Amino acid sequence: CASSLGTSGRNEQFF.